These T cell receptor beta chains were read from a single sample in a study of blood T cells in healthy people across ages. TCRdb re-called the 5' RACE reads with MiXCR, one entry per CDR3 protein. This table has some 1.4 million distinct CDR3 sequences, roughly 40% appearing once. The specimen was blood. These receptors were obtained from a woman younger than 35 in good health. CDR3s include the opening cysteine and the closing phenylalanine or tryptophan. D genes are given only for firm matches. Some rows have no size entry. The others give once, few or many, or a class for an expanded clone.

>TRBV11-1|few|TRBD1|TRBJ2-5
CASSLGQTGGGETQYF
TGTGCCAGCAGCTTAGGCCAGACAGGGGGCGGTGAGACCCAGTACTTC
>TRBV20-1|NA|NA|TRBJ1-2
CSARDGNDCRYTF
TGCAGTGCTAGAGATGGAAATGATTGCCGCTACACCTTC
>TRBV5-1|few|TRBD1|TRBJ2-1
CASSLEGASHEQFF
TGCGCCAGCAGCTTGGAGGGGGCCAGCCATGAGCAGTTCTTC
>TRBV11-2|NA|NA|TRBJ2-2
CASSYWLATLNTGELFF
TGTGCCAGCAGCTATTGGCTAGCGACCTTGAACACCGGGGAGCTGTTTTTT
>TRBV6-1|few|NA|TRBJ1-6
CASSEGGYSYNSPLHF
TGTGCCAGCAGTGAAGGGGGGTACTCCTATAATTCACCCCTCCACTTT
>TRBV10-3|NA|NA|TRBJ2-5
CAISDRLQETQYF
TGTGCCATCAGTGACAGACTACAAGAGACCCAGTACTTC
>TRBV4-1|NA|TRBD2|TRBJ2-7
CASSQGRGLAGVNEQYF
TGCGCCAGCAGCCAAGGCCGCGGACTAGCGGGAGTCAATGAGCAGTACTTC
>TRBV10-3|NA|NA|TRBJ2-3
CAIREDGEEDTQYF
TGTGCCATCAGGGAGGACGGGGAGGAGGATACGCAGTATTTT
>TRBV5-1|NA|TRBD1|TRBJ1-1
CASSGTGGRNEAFF
TGCGCCAGCAGCGGGACAGGGGGTAGGAATGAAGCTTTCTTT
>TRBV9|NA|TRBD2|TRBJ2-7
CASSVVAGAPNEQYF
TGTGCCAGCAGCGTAGTGGCGGGAGCACCTAACGAGCAGTACTTC
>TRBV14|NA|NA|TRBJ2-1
CASSQDRSGLNEQFF
TGTGCCAGCAGCCAAGATCGTAGCGGATTAAATGAGCAGTTCTTC
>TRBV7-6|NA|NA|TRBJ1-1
CASSLRRQFDTEAFF
TGTGCCAGCAGCTTAAGGAGACAATTCGACACTGAAGCTTTCTTT
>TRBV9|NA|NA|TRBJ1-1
CASSVDSMNTEAFF
TGTGCCAGCAGCGTAGACTCCATGAACACTGAAGCTTTCTTT
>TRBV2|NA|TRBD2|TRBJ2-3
CASSGAAGSTDTQYF
TGTGCCAGCAGTGGGGCAGCGGGGAGCACAGATACGCAGTATTTT
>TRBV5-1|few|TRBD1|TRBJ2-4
CASSYDRVGIQYF
TGCGCCAGCAGCTACGACAGGGTCGGCATTCAGTACTTC
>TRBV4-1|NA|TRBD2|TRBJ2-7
CASSPPRGGSNEQYF
TGCGCCAGCAGTCCACCTCGGGGGGGGTCGAACGAGCAGTACTTC
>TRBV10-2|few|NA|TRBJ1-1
CASSPEGRVEAFF
TGCGCCAGCAGCCCAGAAGGCAGGGTTGAAGCTTTCTTT
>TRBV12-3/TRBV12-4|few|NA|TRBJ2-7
CASSKRLLTYEQYF
TGTGCCAGCAGCAAAAGGCTCCTAACCTACGAGCAGTACTTC
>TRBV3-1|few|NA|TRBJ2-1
CASSQDKVVYNEQFF
TGTGCCAGCAGCCAAGATAAGGTAGTCTACAATGAGCAGTTCTTC
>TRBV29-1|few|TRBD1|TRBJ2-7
CSVEDRKGAKYEQYF
TGCAGCGTTGAAGATCGGAAGGGGGCTAAGTACGAGCAGTACTTC
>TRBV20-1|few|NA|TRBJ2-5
CSAWSGGETQYF
TGCAGTGCCTGGAGTGGTGGAGAGACCCAGTACTTC
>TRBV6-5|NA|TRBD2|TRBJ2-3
CASMSGRRATDTQYF
TGTGCCAGTATGAGCGGGAGAAGAGCCACAGATACGCAGTATTTT
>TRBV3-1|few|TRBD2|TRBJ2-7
CASSPGLGNYEQYF
TGTGCCAGCAGCCCCGGACTAGGAAACTACGAGCAGTACTTC
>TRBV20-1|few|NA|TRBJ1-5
CSASDRLRGNQPQHF
TGCAGTGCTTCCGACAGGCTCAGAGGCAATCAGCCCCAGCATTTT
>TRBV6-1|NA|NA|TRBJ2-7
CASSGWVGGDEQYF
TGTGCCAGCAGTGGGTGGGTCGGGGGCGACGAGCAGTACTTC
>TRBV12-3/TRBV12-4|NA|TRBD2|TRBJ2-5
CASSRRGGKYQETQYF
TGTGCCAGCAGTCGGCGGGGGGGGAAGTATCAAGAGACCCAGTACTTC
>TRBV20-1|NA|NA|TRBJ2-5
CSAKLRGVETQYF
TGCAGTGCTAAACTCAGGGGAGTGGAGACCCAGTACTTC
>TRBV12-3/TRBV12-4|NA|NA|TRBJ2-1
CASSLTSHSYNEQFF
TGTGCCAGCAGTTTAACTTCCCACTCCTACAATGAGCAGTTCTTC
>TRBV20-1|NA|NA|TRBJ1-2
CSAPHTADGYTF
TGCAGTGCTCCGCACACGGCGGACGGCTACACCTTC
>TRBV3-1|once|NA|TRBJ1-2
CASSQDLLFTGGYTF
TGTGCCAGCAGCCAAGATTTGTTGTTTACGGGAGGCTACACCTTC
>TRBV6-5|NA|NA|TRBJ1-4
CASSPGGVSEKLFF
TGTGCCAGCAGCCCGGGAGGTGTGAGTGAAAAACTGTTTTTT
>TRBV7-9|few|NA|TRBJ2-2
CASSTSGPSLAGELFF
TGTGCCAGCAGCACATCTGGCCCATCCTTAGCCGGGGAGCTGTTTTTT
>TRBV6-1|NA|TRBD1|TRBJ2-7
CASSDPGQGLGEQYF
TGTGCCAGCAGTGACCCTGGACAGGGATTGGGCGAGCAGTACTTC
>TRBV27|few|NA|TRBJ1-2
CASSLFQGGDYGYTF
TGTGCCAGCAGTTTATTCCAGGGAGGAGACTATGGCTACACCTTC
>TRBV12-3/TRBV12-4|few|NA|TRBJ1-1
CASTTGGGDTEAFF
TGTGCCAGCACCACCGGTGGGGGTGACACTGAAGCTTTCTTT
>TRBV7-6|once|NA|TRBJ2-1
CASSSHGGNEQFF
TGTGCCAGCAGCTCCCACGGTGGGAATGAGCAGTTCTTC
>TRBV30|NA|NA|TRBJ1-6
CARKGGSSYNSPLHF
TGTGCCCGGAAGGGGGGCAGCTCCTATAATTCACCCCTCCACTTT
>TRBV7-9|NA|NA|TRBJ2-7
CASSLGGGAAYNEQYF
TGTGCCAGCAGCTTAGGTGGGGGGGCGGCCTACAATGAGCAGTACTTC
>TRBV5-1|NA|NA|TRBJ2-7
CASSRTSSSGEQYF
TGCGCCAGCAGCCGGACATCCTCATCGGGCGAGCAGTACTTC
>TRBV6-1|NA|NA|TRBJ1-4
CASSEMRPAGLFF
TGTGCCAGCAGTGAAATGAGGCCCGCGGGACTGTTTTTT
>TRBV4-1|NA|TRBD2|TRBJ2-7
CASSQMRGVGNEQYF
TGCGCCAGCAGCCAAATGCGGGGGGTGGGCAATGAGCAGTACTTC
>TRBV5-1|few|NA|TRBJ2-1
CASSLYRLENNEQFF
TGCGCCAGCAGCTTATACAGGTTGGAGAACAATGAGCAGTTCTTC
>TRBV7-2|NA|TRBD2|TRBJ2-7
CASSSNPLSGRVSFEQYF
TGTGCCAGCAGCTCGAACCCGCTAAGCGGGAGGGTCTCGTTCGAGCAGTACTTC
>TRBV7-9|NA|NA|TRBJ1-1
CASSLGNPNTEAFF
TGTGCCAGCAGCTTAGGGAACCCGAACACTGAAGCTTTCTTT
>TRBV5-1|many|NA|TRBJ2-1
CASSLTSGTYNEQFF
TGTGCCAGCAGCCTGACTAGTGGTACCTACAATGAGCAGTTCTTC
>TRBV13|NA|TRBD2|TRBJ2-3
CASSLRRGRPTDTQYF
TGTGCCAGCAGCTTACGGCGCGGGAGGCCCACAGATACGCAGTATTTT
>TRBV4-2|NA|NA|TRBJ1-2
CASSQDRVEQNYGYTF
TGTGCCAGCAGCCAAGATAGGGTAGAACAAAACTATGGCTACACCTTC
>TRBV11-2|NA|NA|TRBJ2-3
CASSLGSGPSTDTQYF
TGTGCCAGCAGCTTAGGATCCGGCCCCAGCACAGATACGCAGTATTTT
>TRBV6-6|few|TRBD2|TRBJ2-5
CASSYRLADQETQYF
TGTGCCAGCAGTTACAGGCTAGCGGACCAAGAGACCCAGTACTTC
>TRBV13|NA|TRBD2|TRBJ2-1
CASSTTSGGTNEQFF
TGTGCCAGCAGCACCACTAGCGGGGGTACCAATGAGCAGTTCTTC
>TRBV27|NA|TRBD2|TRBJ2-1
CASSTRTSGGKPNEQFF
TGTGCCAGCAGTACACGGACTAGCGGGGGGAAGCCTAATGAGCAGTTCTTC
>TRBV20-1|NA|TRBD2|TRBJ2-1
CSARDSYGSGRDGEQFF
TGCAGTGCTAGAGATTCCTATGGTAGCGGGAGGGACGGTGAGCAGTTCTTC
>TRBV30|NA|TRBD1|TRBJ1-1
CAWSEITGGAVGAFF
TGTGCCTGGAGTGAAATTACAGGGGGGGCAGTCGGAGCTTTCTTT
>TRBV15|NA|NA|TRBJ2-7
CATSSPGQSYEQYF
TGTGCCACCAGCAGTCCGGGACAATCCTACGAGCAGTACTTC
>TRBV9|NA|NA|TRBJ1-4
CASGTYGEKLFF
TGTGCCAGCGGGACGTATGGTGAAAAACTGTTTTTT